These T cell receptor beta chains were read from a single sample in a study of blood T cell repertoires in COVID-19. The data were produced by immunoSEQ multiplex PCR, yet TCRdb's version contains in-frame clones alone and is incomplete. This sample has roughly 330,000 clones; around 90% occur once, and the top ten carry roughly 8.9%. The sequenced sample was peripheral blood. The receptors were gathered from a man aged 25 to 40 with COVID-19, enrolled during active disease. CDR3s include the opening cysteine and the closing phenylalanine or tryptophan. A D gene is named only where the DNA matches it firmly. Where a row states a size, it is once, few, many or the class of an expanded clone; other rows omit it.

clone_size: .; d_call: .; v_call: TRBV9; j_call: TRBJ2-1; cdr3_nt: TGTGCCAGCAGCGTTGTCCTTTCGGGTGCTGGGAATGAGCAGTTCTTC; cdr3_aa: CASSVVLSGAGNEQFF
clone_size: .; d_call: TRBD1; v_call: TRBV5-1; j_call: TRBJ1-1; cdr3_nt: TGCGCCAGCAGCCCCGGGACAGTAAACACTGAAGCTTTCTTT; cdr3_aa: CASSPGTVNTEAFF
clone_size: .; d_call: .; v_call: TRBV20-1; j_call: TRBJ2-7; cdr3_nt: TGCAGTGCCCCCGGGAGATACGAGCAGTACTTC; cdr3_aa: CSAPGRYEQYF
clone_size: .; d_call: .; v_call: TRBV24-1; j_call: TRBJ2-1; cdr3_nt: TGTGCCACCCAAAGTAGGGACACCCGTTACAATGAGCAGTTCTTC; cdr3_aa: CATQSRDTRYNEQFF
clone_size: .; d_call: .; v_call: TRBV19; j_call: TRBJ1-5; cdr3_nt: TGTGCCAGTAGTATACAGAGCAATCAGCCCCAGCATTTT; cdr3_aa: CASSIQSNQPQHF
clone_size: .; d_call: TRBD2; v_call: TRBV27; j_call: TRBJ2-5; cdr3_nt: TGTGCCAGCAGTTTAGGGCTAGCGGGAGGGGCGGCAGAGACCCAGTACTTC; cdr3_aa: CASSLGLAGGAAETQYF
clone_size: few; d_call: .; v_call: TRBV25-1; j_call: TRBJ1-1; cdr3_nt: TGTGCCAGCAGTGACTGGGGAGGTAGAGGAACTGAAGCTTTCTTT; cdr3_aa: CASSDWGGRGTEAFF
clone_size: .; d_call: .; v_call: TRBV5-1; j_call: TRBJ2-1; cdr3_nt: TGCGCCAGCAGCTCCGGGACTCCCCAAATCCGGAATGAGCAGTTCTTC; cdr3_aa: CASSSGTPQIRNEQFF
clone_size: .; d_call: TRBD2; v_call: TRBV28; j_call: TRBJ2-1; cdr3_nt: TGTGCCAGCAGCCCCTCGCCGAGCGGGAGGGCCGAGCAGTTCTTC; cdr3_aa: CASSPSPSGRAEQFF
clone_size: .; d_call: TRBD1; v_call: TRBV28; j_call: TRBJ1-5; cdr3_nt: TGTGCCAGCAGTTTAAAATCCTGGACAGGGCCCTGGGGCAATCAGCCCCAGCATTTT; cdr3_aa: CASSLKSWTGPWGNQPQHF
clone_size: once; d_call: TRBD1; v_call: TRBV18; j_call: TRBJ2-5; cdr3_nt: TGTGCCAGCTCACGCTGGGACAGCCAAGAGACCCAGTACTTC; cdr3_aa: CASSRWDSQETQYF
clone_size: .; d_call: .; v_call: TRBV2; j_call: TRBJ1-2; cdr3_nt: TGTGCCAGCAGTGAATACTCCTATGGCTACACCTTC; cdr3_aa: CASSEYSYGYTF
clone_size: .; d_call: .; v_call: TRBV11-2; j_call: TRBJ2-1; cdr3_nt: TGTGCCAGCAGCTTAGATCCCGACAGCTCCTACAATGAGCAGTTCTTC; cdr3_aa: CASSLDPDSSYNEQFF
clone_size: .; d_call: .; v_call: TRBV12-3/TRBV12-4; j_call: TRBJ1-1; cdr3_nt: TGTGCCAGCAGCAAAGGGGGTGACGAGGCTTTCTTT; cdr3_aa: CASSKGGDEAFF
clone_size: .; d_call: .; v_call: TRBV11-1; j_call: TRBJ1-1; cdr3_nt: TGTGCCACCCGACTCACAGGGAACACTGAAGCTTTCTTT; cdr3_aa: CATRLTGNTEAFF
clone_size: .; d_call: TRBD2; v_call: TRBV27; j_call: TRBJ2-1; cdr3_nt: TGTGCCAGCAGTTTATTACTAGCGGTGGGGGGGGTAGGTGAGCAGTTCTTC; cdr3_aa: CASSLLLAVGGVGEQFF
clone_size: .; d_call: .; v_call: TRBV6-5; j_call: TRBJ2-7; cdr3_nt: TGTGCCAGCAGTTACATCCAGGGGTTGCACGAGCAGTACTTC; cdr3_aa: CASSYIQGLHEQYF